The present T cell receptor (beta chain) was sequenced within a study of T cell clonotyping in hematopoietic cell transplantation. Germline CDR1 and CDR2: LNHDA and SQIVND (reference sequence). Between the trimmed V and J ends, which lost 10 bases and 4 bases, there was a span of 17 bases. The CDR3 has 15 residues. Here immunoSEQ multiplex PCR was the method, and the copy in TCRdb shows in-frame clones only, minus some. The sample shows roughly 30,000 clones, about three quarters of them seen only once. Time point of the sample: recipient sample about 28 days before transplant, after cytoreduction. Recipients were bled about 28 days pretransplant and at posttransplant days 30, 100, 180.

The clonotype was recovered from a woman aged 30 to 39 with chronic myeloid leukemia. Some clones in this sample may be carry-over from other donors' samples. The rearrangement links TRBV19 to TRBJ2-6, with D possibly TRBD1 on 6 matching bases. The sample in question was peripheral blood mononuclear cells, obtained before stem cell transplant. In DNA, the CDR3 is TGTGCCAAAGGCACAGGACAGACCGGGGCCAACGTCCTGACTTTC. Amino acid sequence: CAKGTGQTGANVLTF. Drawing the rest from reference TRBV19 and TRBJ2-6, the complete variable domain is DGGITQSPKYLFRKEGQNVTLSCEQNLNHDAMYWYRQDPGQGLRLIYYSQIVNDFQKGDIAEGYSVSREKKESFPLTVTSAQKNPTAFYLCAKGTGQTGANVLTFGAGSRLTVL.